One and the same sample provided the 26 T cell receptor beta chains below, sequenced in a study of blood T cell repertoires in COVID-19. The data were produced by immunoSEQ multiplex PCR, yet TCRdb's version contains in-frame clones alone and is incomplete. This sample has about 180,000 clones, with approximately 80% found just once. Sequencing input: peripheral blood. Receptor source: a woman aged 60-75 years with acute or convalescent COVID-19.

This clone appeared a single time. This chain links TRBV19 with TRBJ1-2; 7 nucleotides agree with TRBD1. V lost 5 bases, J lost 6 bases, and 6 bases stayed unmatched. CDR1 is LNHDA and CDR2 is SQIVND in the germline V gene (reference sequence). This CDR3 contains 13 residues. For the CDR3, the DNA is TGTGCCAGTAGTCTCCAGACAGGGAATGGCTACACCTTC. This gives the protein CASSLQTGNGYTF. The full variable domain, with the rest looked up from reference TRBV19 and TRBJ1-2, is DGGITQSPKYLFRKEGQNVTLSCEQNLNHDAMYWYRQDPGQGLRLIYYSQIVNDFQKGDIAEGYSVSREKKESFPLTVTSAQKNPTAFYLCASSLQTGNGYTFGSGTRLTVV.

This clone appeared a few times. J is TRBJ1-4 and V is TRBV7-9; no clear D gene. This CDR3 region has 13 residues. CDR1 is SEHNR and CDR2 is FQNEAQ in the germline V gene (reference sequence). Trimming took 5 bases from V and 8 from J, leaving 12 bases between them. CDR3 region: CASSRGFKEKLFF. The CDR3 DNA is TGTGCCAGCAGCCGAGGGTTTAAGGAAAAACTGTTTTTT.

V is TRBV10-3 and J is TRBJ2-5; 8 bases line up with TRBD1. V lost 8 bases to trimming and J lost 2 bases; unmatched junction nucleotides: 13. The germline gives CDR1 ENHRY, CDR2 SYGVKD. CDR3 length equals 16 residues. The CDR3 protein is CAISADRVGNQETQYF. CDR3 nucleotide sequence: TGTGCCATCTCGGCGGACAGGGTGGGGAATCAAGAGACCCAGTACTTC.

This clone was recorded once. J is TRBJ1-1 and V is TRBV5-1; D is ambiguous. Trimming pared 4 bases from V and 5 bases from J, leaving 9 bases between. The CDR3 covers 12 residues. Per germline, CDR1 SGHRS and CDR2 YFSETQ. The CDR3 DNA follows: TGCGCCAGCAGCCTATCGGAGACTGAAGCTTTCTTT. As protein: CASSLSETEAFF.

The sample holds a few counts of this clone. CDR3 sequence (DNA): TGTGCCAGCAGGGGGCTGGGAAACATTCAGTACTTC. It is translated as CASRGLGNIQYF. This chain connects TRBV25-1 to TRBJ2-4, with D perhaps matching TRBD1 (5 bases). V lost 6 bases to trimming and J lost 6 bases, with 9 bases between them. Germline V lookup: CDR1 MGHDK, CDR2 SYGVNS. This CDR3 has 12 residues.

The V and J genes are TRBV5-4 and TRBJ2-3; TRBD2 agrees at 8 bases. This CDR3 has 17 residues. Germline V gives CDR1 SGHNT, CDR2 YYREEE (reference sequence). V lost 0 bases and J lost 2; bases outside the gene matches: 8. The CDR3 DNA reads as TGTGCCAGCAGCTTGGGAGAGCGGGGGATACTCACAGATACGCAGTATTTT. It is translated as CASSLGERGILTDTQYF.

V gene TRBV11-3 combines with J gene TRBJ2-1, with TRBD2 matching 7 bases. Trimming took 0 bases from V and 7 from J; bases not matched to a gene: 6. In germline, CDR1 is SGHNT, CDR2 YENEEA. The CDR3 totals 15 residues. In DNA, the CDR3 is TGTGCCAGCAGCTTAGATCGCGGGGGATGGAATGAGCAGTTCTTC. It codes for CASSLDRGGWNEQFF. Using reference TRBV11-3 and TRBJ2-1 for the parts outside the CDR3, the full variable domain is EAGVVQSPRYKIIEKKQPVAFWCNPISGHNTLYWYLQNLGQGPELLIRYENEEAVDDSQLPKDRFSAERLKGVDSTLKIQPAELGDSAVYLCASSLDRGGWNEQFFGPGTRLTVL.

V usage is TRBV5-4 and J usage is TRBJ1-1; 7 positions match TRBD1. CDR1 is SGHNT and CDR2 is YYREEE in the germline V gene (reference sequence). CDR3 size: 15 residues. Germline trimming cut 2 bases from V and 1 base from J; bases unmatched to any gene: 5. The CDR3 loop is CASSFPGQKNTEAFF. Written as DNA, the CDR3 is TGTGCCAGCAGCTTTCCGGGACAGAAGAACACTGAAGCTTTCTTT.

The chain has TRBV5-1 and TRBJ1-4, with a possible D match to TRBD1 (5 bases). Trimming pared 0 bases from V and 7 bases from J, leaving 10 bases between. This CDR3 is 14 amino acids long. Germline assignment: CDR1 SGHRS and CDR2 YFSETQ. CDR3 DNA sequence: TGCGCCAGCAGCTTGGTGGGGGGTGTTGAAAAACTGTTTTTT. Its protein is CASSLVGGVEKLFF.

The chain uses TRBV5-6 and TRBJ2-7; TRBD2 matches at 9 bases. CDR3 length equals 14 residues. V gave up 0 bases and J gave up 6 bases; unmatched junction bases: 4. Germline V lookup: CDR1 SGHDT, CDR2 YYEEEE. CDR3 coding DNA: TGTGCCAGCAGCTTGGCAGCGGGGGGTGGCGAGCAGTACTTC. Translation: CASSLAAGGGEQYF. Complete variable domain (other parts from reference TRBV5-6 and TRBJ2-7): DAGVTQSPTHLIKTRGQQVTLRCSPKSGHDTVSWYQQALGQGPQFIFQYYEEEERQRGNFPDRFSGHQFPNYSSELNVNALLLGDSALYLCASSLAAGGGEQYFGPGTRLTVT.

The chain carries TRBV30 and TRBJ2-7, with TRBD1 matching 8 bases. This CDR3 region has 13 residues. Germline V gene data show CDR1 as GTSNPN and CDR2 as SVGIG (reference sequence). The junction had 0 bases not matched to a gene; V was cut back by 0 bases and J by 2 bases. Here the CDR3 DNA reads TGTGCCTGGAGTGTACAGGGGGCCTACGAGCAGTACTTC. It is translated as CAWSVQGAYEQYF.

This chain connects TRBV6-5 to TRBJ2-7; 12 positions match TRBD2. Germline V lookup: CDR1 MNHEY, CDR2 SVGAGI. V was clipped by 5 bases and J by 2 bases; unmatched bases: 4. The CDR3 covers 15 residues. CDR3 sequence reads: CASSTSSGGAYEQYF. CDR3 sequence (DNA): TGTGCCAGCAGTACCTCTAGCGGGGGGGCCTACGAGCAGTACTTC.

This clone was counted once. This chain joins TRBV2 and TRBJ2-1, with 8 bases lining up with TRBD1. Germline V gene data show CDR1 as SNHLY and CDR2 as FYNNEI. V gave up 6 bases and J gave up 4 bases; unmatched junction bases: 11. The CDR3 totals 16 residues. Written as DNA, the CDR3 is TGTGCCAGCAGGTACTCGACAGGGGTACGGTACAATGAGCAGTTCTTC. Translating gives CASRYSTGVRYNEQFF.

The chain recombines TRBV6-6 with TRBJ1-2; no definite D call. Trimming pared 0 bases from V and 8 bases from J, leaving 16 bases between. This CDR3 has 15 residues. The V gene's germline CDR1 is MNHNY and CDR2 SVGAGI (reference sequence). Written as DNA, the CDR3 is TGTGCCAGCAGTTACTCGACAATCCCCGGGAGCGGCTACACCTTC. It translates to CASSYSTIPGSGYTF.

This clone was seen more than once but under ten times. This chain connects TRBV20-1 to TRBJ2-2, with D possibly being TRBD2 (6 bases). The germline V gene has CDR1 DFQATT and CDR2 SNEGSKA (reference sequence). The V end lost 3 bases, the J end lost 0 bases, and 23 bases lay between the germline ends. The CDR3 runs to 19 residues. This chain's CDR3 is CSASPYGGTGTSNTGELFF. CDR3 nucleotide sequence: TGCAGTGCTAGTCCATATGGGGGTACCGGGACTTCGAACACCGGGGAGCTGTTTTTT.

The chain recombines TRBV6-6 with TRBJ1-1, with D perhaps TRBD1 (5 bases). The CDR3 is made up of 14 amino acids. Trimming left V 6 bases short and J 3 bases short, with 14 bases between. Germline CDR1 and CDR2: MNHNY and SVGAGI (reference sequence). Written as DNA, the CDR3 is TGTGCCAGCAGGGACACCCGGTCGTACACTGAAGCTTTCTTT. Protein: CASRDTRSYTEAFF.

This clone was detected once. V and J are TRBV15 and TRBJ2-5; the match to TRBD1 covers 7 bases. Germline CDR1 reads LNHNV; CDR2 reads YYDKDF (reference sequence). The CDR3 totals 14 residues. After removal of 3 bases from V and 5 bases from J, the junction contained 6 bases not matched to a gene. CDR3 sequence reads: CATSSRGFLETQYF. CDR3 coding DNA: TGTGCCACCAGCAGCAGGGGGTTTCTGGAGACCCAGTACTTC.

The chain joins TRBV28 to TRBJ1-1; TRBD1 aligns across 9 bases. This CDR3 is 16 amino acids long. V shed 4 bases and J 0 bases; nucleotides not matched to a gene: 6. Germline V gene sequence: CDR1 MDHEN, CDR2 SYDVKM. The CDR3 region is CASSSQGAGLNTEAFF. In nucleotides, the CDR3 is TGTGCCAGCAGTTCACAGGGGGCGGGATTGAACACTGAAGCTTTCTTT.

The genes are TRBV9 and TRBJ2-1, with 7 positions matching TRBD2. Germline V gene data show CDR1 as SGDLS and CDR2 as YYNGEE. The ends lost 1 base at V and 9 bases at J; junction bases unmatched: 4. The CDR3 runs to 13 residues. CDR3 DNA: TGTGCCAGCAGCGTATTTTCGGGGGGTGAGCAGTTCTTC. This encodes CASSVFSGGEQFF.

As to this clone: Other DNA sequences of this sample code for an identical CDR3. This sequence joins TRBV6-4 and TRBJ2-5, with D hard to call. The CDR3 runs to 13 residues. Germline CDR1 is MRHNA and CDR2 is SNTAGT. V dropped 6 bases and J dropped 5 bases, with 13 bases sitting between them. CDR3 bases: TGTGCCAGCAGCCAAGGCCCCGGGGAGACCCAGTACTTC. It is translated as CASSQGPGETQYF.

In nucleotides, the CDR3 is TGTGCCAGCTCACCACTTAGCGGGGAGGCCTACGAGCAGTACTTC. It is translated as CASSPLSGEAYEQYF. The rearrangement uses TRBV18 and TRBJ2-7; TRBD2 matches at 8 bases. The germline V gene has CDR1 KGHSH and CDR2 LQKENI. The CDR3 is 15 amino acids. V lost 1 base to trimming and J lost 2 bases; unmatched junction nucleotides: 4.

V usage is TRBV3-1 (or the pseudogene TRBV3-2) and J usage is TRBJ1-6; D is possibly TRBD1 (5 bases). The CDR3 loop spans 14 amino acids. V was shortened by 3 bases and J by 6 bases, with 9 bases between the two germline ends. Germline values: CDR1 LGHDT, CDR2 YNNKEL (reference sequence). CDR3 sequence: CASSQRRVNSPLHF. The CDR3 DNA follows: TGTGCCAGCAGCCAGCGCAGGGTTAATTCACCCCTCCACTTT.

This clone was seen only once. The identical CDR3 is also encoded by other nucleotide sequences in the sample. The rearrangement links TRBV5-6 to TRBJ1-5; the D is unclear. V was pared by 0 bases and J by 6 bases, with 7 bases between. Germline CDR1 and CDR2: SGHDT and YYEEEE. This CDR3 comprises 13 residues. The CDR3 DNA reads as TGTGCCAGCAGCTTGGGTGGGAGTCAGCCCCAGCATTTT. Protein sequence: CASSLGGSQPQHF.

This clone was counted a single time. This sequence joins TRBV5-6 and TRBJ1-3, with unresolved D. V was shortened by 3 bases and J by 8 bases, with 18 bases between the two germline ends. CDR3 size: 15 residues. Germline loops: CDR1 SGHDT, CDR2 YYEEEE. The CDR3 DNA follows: TGTGCCAGCAGCTCCTGGCGCACTTTTACAGACACCATATATTTT. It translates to CASSSWRTFTDTIYF.

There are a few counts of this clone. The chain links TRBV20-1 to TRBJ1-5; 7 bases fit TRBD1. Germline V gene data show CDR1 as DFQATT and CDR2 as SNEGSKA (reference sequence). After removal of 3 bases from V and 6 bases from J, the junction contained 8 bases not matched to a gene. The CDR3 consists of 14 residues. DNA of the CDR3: TGCAGTGCTAGTACCAGACAGGGAACTCAGCCCCAGCATTTT. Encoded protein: CSASTRQGTQPQHF.

The CDR3 loop reads CASSQDLATGWGTEAFF. CDR3 in DNA: TGTGCCAGCAGCCAAGATCTGGCTACAGGGTGGGGCACTGAAGCTTTCTTT. The V and J genes are TRBV3-1 (or the pseudogene TRBV3-2) and TRBJ1-1; the D gene is possibly TRBD1 (6 bases). The V gene's germline CDR1 is LGHDT and CDR2 YNNKEL (reference sequence). This CDR3 has 17 residues. Trimming shortened V by 0 bases and J by 4 bases, and 18 bases separated the two germline ends.